A selection of T cell receptor beta chains follows, all from one sample in a study of T cells in Graves' hyperthyroidism and ophthalmopathy. TCRdb reprocessed the multiplex PCR reads with MiXCR, giving one entry per CDR3 protein. This table holds 95,000 to 110,000 distinct CDR3 sequences, 45% to 50% found once. Sequencing was done on a sample of blood. Source of these receptors: a man aged 40-55 years with Graves' hyperthyroidism. Both conserved end residues are part of each CDR3. A D gene is named only where the DNA matches it firmly. Size is stated for part of the rows, as once, few or many counts, or as a class when the clone is expanded.

size	J	D	V	CDR3	DNA
.	TRBJ2-3	TRBD1	TRBV29-1	CSVLLRTGSDTQYF	TGCAGCGTGCTCCTTCGGACAGGGTCAGATACGCAGTATTTT
.	TRBJ1-3	TRBD1	TRBV7-9	CASSLWDSGSGNTIYF	TGTGCCAGCAGCTTGTGGGACAGTGGGTCTGGAAACACCATATATTTT
many	TRBJ1-1	TRBD1	TRBV10-2	CASREQGAWTEAFF	TGCGCCAGCAGGGAACAGGGGGCTTGGACTGAAGCTTTCTTT
many	TRBJ2-1	.	TRBV14	CASALSWRGSYNEQFF	TGTGCCAGCGCTCTAAGTTGGAGGGGCTCCTACAATGAGCAGTTCTTC
many	TRBJ2-7	TRBD1	TRBV7-9	CASSLPVGTGSYEQYF	TGTGCCAGCAGCCTACCAGTTGGGACAGGGAGCTACGAGCAGTACTTC
.	TRBJ1-4	.	TRBV7-9	CASSLSTGANEKPFF	TGTGCCAGCAGCTTGAGCACGGGGGCTAATGAAAAACCGTTTTTT
many	TRBJ2-7	TRBD2	TRBV4-2	CASSQRGLAGDPYEQYF	TGTGCCAGCAGCCAAAGGGGACTAGCGGGAGACCCCTACGAGCAGTACTTC
few	TRBJ2-1	TRBD2	TRBV6-2/TRBV6-3	CASSPPTSGRAYEQFF	TGTGCCAGCAGTCCCCCTACTAGCGGGAGGGCCTATGAGCAGTTCTTC
.	TRBJ1-1	.	TRBV7-2	CASSGSDTEAFF	TGTGCCAGCAGTGGCTCGGACACTGAAGCTTTCTTT
many	TRBJ2-7	.	TRBV14	CASSQYIYEQYF	TGTGCCAGCAGCCAGTATATCTACGAGCAGTACTTC
many	TRBJ2-7	.	TRBV7-6	CASSSRDGLYEQYF	TGTGCCAGCAGCTCTCGGGACGGCCTCTACGAGCAGTACTTC
many	TRBJ2-2	.	TRBV29-1	CSVEDNTGELFF	TGCAGCGTTGAAGATAACACCGGGGAGCTGTTTTTT
.	TRBJ1-1	.	TRBV20-1	CSARTPGSEQFFGPGLGTEAFF	.
many	TRBJ2-5	TRBD2	TRBV7-9	CASSKRGAGLQETQYF	TGTGCCAGCAGCAAGCGGGGGGCGGGATTGCAAGAGACCCAGTACTTC
many	TRBJ2-3	.	TRBV15	CATSRDPGRTDTQYF	TGTGCCACCAGCAGAGACCCAGGACGGACAGATACGCAGTATTTT